Following are 4 T cell receptor beta chains from one sample sequenced in a study of cytomegalovirus exposure and HLA in healthy donors. Primers included in the PCR were 60 Vbeta and 13 Jbeta primers. Sequenced by immunoSEQ multiplex PCR; TCRdb stores in-frame clones only, minus some. The repertoire shows about 92,000 clones; the top ten hold approximately 15%. The sample was PBMCs. These receptors were taken from a man aged 50-59 years in good health and CMV-seropositive.

The chain carries TRBV28 and TRBJ2-7; D call uncertain. V was trimmed by 7 bases and J by 2 bases, leaving 18 bases between them. The CDR3 extends over 15 amino acids. The germline V gene encodes CDR1 MDHEN and CDR2 SYDVKM. This CDR3 is CASTLRRSPTYEQYF. The CDR3 coding sequence is TGTGCCAGCACTCTTCGGAGATCCCCGACCTACGAGCAGTACTTC. The variable domain in full, completed from reference TRBV28 and TRBJ2-7, reads DVKVTQSSRYLVKRTGEKVFLECVQDMDHENMFWYRQDPGLGLRLIYFSYDVKMKEKGDIPEGYSVSREKKERFSLILESASTNQTSMYLCASTLRRSPTYEQYFGPGTRLTVT.

The chain is built from TRBV9 and TRBJ2-1; TRBD2 matches 8 bases. Per the germline V gene, CDR1 is SGDLS and CDR2 is YYNGEE. This CDR3 has 15 amino acids. V gave up 4 bases and J gave up 7 bases; unmatched junction bases: 10. DNA for the CDR3: TGTGCCAGCAGCTCAATGTCGGGGGGGTTGAATGAGCAGTTCTTC. It encodes CASSSMSGGLNEQFF.

V and J are TRBV30 and TRBJ1-1, with 8 bases lining up with TRBD1. Looked up from germline, CDR1 is GTSNPN and CDR2 is SVGIG (reference sequence). There are 11 residues in the CDR3. V shed 1 base and J 11 bases; nucleotides not matched to a gene: 3. As DNA, the CDR3 is TGTGCCTGGAGTGCCCAGGGGGCGGCTTTCTTT. It translates to CAWSAQGAAFF.

The chain carries TRBV4-3 and TRBJ2-7; the D gene is possibly TRBD1 (5 bases). V dropped 3 bases and J dropped 7 bases, with 16 bases sitting between them. The length of the CDR3 is 14 residues. Germline lookup yields CDR1 LGHNA and CDR2 YSLEER. The CDR3 bases are TGCGCCAGCAGCCAGGGAAGGACATGGGATGAGCAGTACTTC. Translating it yields CASSQGRTWDEQYF.